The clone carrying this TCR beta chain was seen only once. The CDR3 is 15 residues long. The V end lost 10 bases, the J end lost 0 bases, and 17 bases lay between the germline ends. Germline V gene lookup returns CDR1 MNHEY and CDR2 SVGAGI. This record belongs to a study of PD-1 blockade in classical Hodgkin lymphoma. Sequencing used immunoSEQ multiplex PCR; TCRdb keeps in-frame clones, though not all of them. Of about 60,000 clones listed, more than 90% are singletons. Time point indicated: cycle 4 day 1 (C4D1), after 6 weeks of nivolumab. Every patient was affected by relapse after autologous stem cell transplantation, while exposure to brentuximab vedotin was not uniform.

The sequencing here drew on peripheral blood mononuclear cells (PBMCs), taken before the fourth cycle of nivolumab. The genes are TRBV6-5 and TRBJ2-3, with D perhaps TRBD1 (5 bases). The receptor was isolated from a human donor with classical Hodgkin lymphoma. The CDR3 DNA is TGTGCCACCACAGGCTTGCGGTTCAGCACAGATACGCAGTATTTT. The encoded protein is CATTGLRFSTDTQYF.